These 16 T cell receptor beta chains came from one sample sequenced in a study of monozygotic twins with inflammatory bowel disease. TCRdb re-called the 5' RACE reads and catalogs CDR3 proteins one per entry, DNA excluded. This sample lists approximately 140,000 distinct CDR3 sequences; its ten largest clones have roughly 2.5%. Sample: blood. The receptors were sampled from a human donor with ulcerative colitis or Crohn's disease, or a healthy co-twin of an affected twin (not recorded which).

The chain recombines TRBV7-2 with TRBJ2-5; TCRdb gives TRBD1 as the D gene, but with no DNA this cannot be confirmed. The germline gives CDR1 SGHTA, CDR2 FQGNSA. This CDR3 is built from 14 residues. The CDR3: CASSPGGMRETQYF.

This chain joins TRBV6-1 and TRBJ2-7; the D gene TCRdb calls, TRBD1, cannot be checked with no DNA. The CDR3 runs to 13 residues. Germline CDR1 MNHNS, CDR2 SASEGT. This CDR3 is CASSGGWGYEQYF.

The chain recombines TRBV6-1 with TRBJ2-3; the D gene TCRdb calls, TRBD2, cannot be checked with no DNA. Per the germline V gene, CDR1 is MNHNS and CDR2 is SASEGT. The CDR3 spans 16 residues. CDR3 protein: CASSPGLAGRTDTQYF.

This rearrangement joins TRBV7-9 to TRBJ2-2. This CDR3 spans 15 amino acids. Germline V gene data show CDR1 as SEHNR and CDR2 as FQNEAQ (reference sequence). The CDR3 sequence is CASSPFKGYTGELFF.

V is TRBV5-1 and J is TRBJ1-2. Germline CDR1 reads SGHRS; CDR2 reads YFSETQ. This CDR3 is built from 14 residues. The CDR3 sequence is CASSLGSSTYGYTF.

This chain uses TRBV5-1 with TRBJ2-3; TCRdb returns TRBD1, unconfirmable since there is no DNA. Germline loops: CDR1 SGHRS, CDR2 YFSETQ. The CDR3 is 14 residues long. The chain's CDR3 is CASSDDRDADTQYF.

The chain joins TRBV5-1 to TRBJ2-7; TCRdb's D call, TRBD1, is unchecked because there is no DNA. This CDR3 region has 16 residues. CDR1 SGHRS and CDR2 YFSETQ come from the germline V gene. The CDR3 spells CASSQGRTTRGYEQYF.

The chain uses TRBV4-1 and TRBJ1-2; TCRdb lists TRBD1, though no DNA is available to test this call. Germline V lookup: CDR1 MGHRA, CDR2 YSYEKL. The CDR3 extends over 19 amino acids. This CDR3 reads CASSQVGPGHTLANYGYTF.

The V and J genes are TRBV12-3 or TRBV12-4 and TRBJ2-7; checking the TCRdb D call of TRBD2 is not possible without DNA. There are 13 residues in the CDR3. The CDR3: CASSFEGWNEQYF.

The chain has TRBV7-8 and TRBJ2-7; TCRdb's assignment of TRBD1 cannot be checked, as there is no DNA. This CDR3 is built from 17 residues. Germline V gene sequence: CDR1 SGHVS, CDR2 FQNEAQ. Here the CDR3 reads CASSEAYRGGTSYEQYF. Supplemented by reference TRBV7-8 and TRBJ2-7, the full variable domain reads GAGVSQSPRYKVAKRGQDVALRCDPISGHVSLFWYQQALGQGPEFLTYFQNEAQLDKSGLPSDRFFAERPEGSVSTLKIQRTQQEDSAVYLCASSEAYRGGTSYEQYFGPGTRLTVT.

The rearrangement uses TRBV5-6 and TRBJ2-2; no DNA is available, so the TRBD1 call from TCRdb remains unchecked. The CDR3 contains 18 residues. The germline CDR1 and CDR2 sequences are SGHDT and YYEEEE. The CDR3 sequence is CASSLASARGRYTGELFF.

CDR3 sequence reads: CASTSRTGPSYEQYF. This chain connects TRBV7-2 to TRBJ2-7; with no DNA, the TCRdb D assignment of TRBD1 cannot be verified. In germline, CDR1 is SGHTA, CDR2 FQGNSA. The CDR3 has 15 amino acids.

The rearrangement uses TRBV20-1 and TRBJ2-7. The germline CDR1 and CDR2 sequences are DFQATT and SNEGSKA (reference sequence). This CDR3 is 14 amino acids long. The CDR3: CSARDRHGTYEQYF.

V usage is TRBV20-1 and J usage is TRBJ2-7; TCRdb returns TRBD1, unconfirmable since there is no DNA. CDR1 is DFQATT, CDR2 SNEGSKA, per germline (reference sequence). This CDR3 spans 15 amino acids. CDR3 sequence reads: CSARERDGMGYEQYF.

The V gene is TRBV6-5, the J gene TRBJ2-7. The germline V gene encodes CDR1 MNHEY and CDR2 SVGAGI. The CDR3 runs 13 residues. CDR3 region: CASSYSSRLEQYF.

The chain couples TRBV7-2 to TRBJ2-7; without DNA, the TCRdb call of TRBD2 cannot be checked. This CDR3 has 15 residues. The V gene's germline CDR1 is SGHTA and CDR2 FQGNSA. CDR3 amino acids: CASSPRVGSSYEQYF.